The rows below give T cell receptor beta chains drawn from one sample of a study of a mutant IDH1 vaccine in newly diagnosed glioma. Sequencing used immunoSEQ multiplex PCR; TCRdb keeps in-frame clones, though not all of them. Among just under 80,000 clones listed, roughly 90% were seen once. These receptors have no known antigen. The sample here was PBMCs, taken from a glioma patient whose treatment included an IDH1 peptide vaccine. Receptor source: a woman between 45 and 65 years old with glioma. CDR3s include the opening cysteine and the closing phenylalanine or tryptophan. Each record gives: J gene, V gene, CDR3 protein.

TRBJ1-2,TRBV7-9,CASSAGGANYGYTF
TRBJ1-1,TRBV6-6,CASSSGTGLTEAFF
TRBJ2-2,TRBV19,CASTFRGNTGELFF
TRBJ2-3,TRBV11-2,CASSSWGLAGADTQYF
TRBJ2-1,TRBV6-5,CASSPRSVYNEQFF
TRBJ1-5,TRBV10-2,CASSESIGGNQPQHF
TRBJ1-2,TRBV6-6,CASSLPGSGYGYTF
TRBJ1-5,TRBV11-2,CASSLEEYSNQPQHF
TRBJ2-7,TRBV27,CASSLGQVYEQYF
TRBJ2-7,TRBV27,CASSSREVRYEQYF
TRBJ1-3,TRBV30,CAWSVRRDTIYF
TRBJ1-1,TRBV30,CAWSVGMNTEAFF
TRBJ2-7,TRBV19,CASSLRESYEQYF
TRBJ2-7,TRBV28,CASSSPLREQYF
TRBJ2-7,TRBV4-1,CASSQDDAGSSEQYF
TRBJ2-3,TRBV11-3,CASSWQSSTDTQYF
TRBJ1-6,TRBV5-4,CASTTDRTNSPLHF
TRBJ2-7,TRBV18,CASSPPYSYEQYF
TRBJ2-7,TRBV4-2,CASSQDLGTSDEQYF
TRBJ1-1,TRBV9,CASSVGKGLNTEAFF
TRBJ2-7,TRBV7-8,CASSYGLAGEQYF
TRBJ2-3,TRBV7-3,CASSFWTGGPTDTQYF
TRBJ2-1,TRBV7-3,CASSPQSGAGNEQFF
TRBJ2-7,TRBV27,CASSFRLAGGHLQQYF
TRBJ2-5,TRBV9,CASSTGQGSHQETQYF
TRBJ2-3,TRBV5-1,CASSSPQGRRPTDTQYF
TRBJ2-1,TRBV6-8,CASSYAGAYNEQFF
TRBJ2-7,TRBV18,CASSGLAGVYEQYF
TRBJ2-5,TRBV7-9,CASRSQETQYF
TRBJ1-5,TRBV6-6,CASSYWGQEQPQHF
TRBJ2-7,TRBV6-6,CASSYSGQGYEQYF
TRBJ2-7,TRBV6-5,CASSFRRSSYEQYF
TRBJ2-3,TRBV9,CASSVATVASGRGTDTQYF
TRBJ2-7,TRBV10-2,CASSEEVTGTYEQYF
TRBJ1-4,TRBV6-1,CASSRQVNEKLFF